What follows describes a single T cell receptor beta chain. Amplification of TCR beta used genomic DNA extracted from peripheral blood. This entry comes from a study of T cell repertoires in aging, cancer and after chemotherapy. Multiplex touch-down PCR with TRB-A/B primers amplified rearranged V-D-J TRB sequences. TCRdb passed the multiplex PCR reads through MiXCR, listing each CDR3 protein once. The data contain 11,000 or so distinct CDR3 sequences, 24% of them singletons. The CDR3 has 15 amino acids. J lost 6 bases, V lost 3 bases, and 5 bases had no gene match. The germline CDR1 and CDR2 sequences are SGHTA and FQGNSA.

This sequence joins TRBV7-2 and TRBJ2-3; 11 bases agree with TRBD2. Input material: blood. The receptor comes from a human donor in good health. The CDR3 nucleotides read TGTGCCAGCAGCTTCCTAGCGGGGGGATGGGATACGCAGTATTTT. Its protein is CASSFLAGGWDTQYF.